The T cell receptor (beta chain) under discussion was sequenced for a study of CD8+ T cells in alopecia areata. This clone came up a few times. Sequencing used cDNA as its template, made by extracting RNA and reverse transcribing it. Method: immunoSEQ multiplex PCR; TCRdb's copy keeps in-frame clones and lacks some. The table shows about 110,000 clones, with roughly three fifths occurring only once. V lost 5 bases and J 5 bases, leaving 12 bases between the germline ends. The germline V gene has CDR1 SEHNR and CDR2 FQNEAQ (reference sequence). CDR3 length: 14 amino acids. As for treatment: oral pan-JAK inhibitor, 5-10 mg twice daily.

The TCR sequence derives from a human donor with alopecia areata. The source material was CD4+ T cells sorted from blood, sampled at week 24, from a patient treated with tofacitinib. The genes are TRBV7-9 and TRBJ1-4, with D possibly TRBD1 on 5 matching bases. CDR3 DNA sequence: TGTGCCAGCAGCCCCGGGACGAGCAATGAAAAACTGTTTTTT. It is translated as CASSPGTSNEKLFF.